This entry lists 3 T cell receptor beta chains sequenced from one sample in a study of blood T cell repertoires in COVID-19. Generated by immunoSEQ multiplex PCR, the TCRdb table keeps only in-frame clones and is missing some. The repertoire holds more than 80,000 clones, over 55% seen once, with 0.9% in the top ten. Input material: peripheral blood. Source of these receptors: a human donor with acute or convalescent COVID-19. The donor label of this sample is uncertain.

The V and J genes are TRBV6-6 and TRBJ2-3; D perhaps matches TRBD2 (6 bases). The CDR3 is 17 amino acids. From germline, CDR1 is MNHNY and CDR2 SVGAGI (reference sequence). The ends were cut back, 6 bases at V and 2 bases at J, with 21 bases in the middle. This chain's CDR3 is CASRRGATGLFTDTQYF. CDR3 sequence (DNA): TGTGCCAGCAGGCGAGGGGCAACGGGACTTTTCACAGATACGCAGTATTTT.

This sequence joins TRBV7-9 and TRBJ1-1, with D perhaps matching TRBD1 (6 bases). V gave up 6 bases and J gave up 10 bases, with 21 bases separating them. The CDR3 has 14 residues. Looked up from germline, CDR1 is SEHNR and CDR2 is FQNEAQ (reference sequence). The CDR3 loop reads CASSSVPPTGGAFF. The CDR3 DNA sequence: TGTGCCAGCAGTTCGGTTCCCCCGACAGGCGGAGCTTTCTTT.

The chain links TRBV29-1 to TRBJ1-1; 8 nucleotides agree with TRBD1. This CDR3 has 13 amino acids. Germline CDR1 SQVTM, CDR2 ANQGSEA. V shed 0 bases and J 4 bases; nucleotides not matched to a gene: 1. CDR3 protein: CSVEEGTGTEAFF. In DNA, the CDR3 is TGCAGCGTTGAAGAGGGGACAGGCACTGAAGCTTTCTTT.